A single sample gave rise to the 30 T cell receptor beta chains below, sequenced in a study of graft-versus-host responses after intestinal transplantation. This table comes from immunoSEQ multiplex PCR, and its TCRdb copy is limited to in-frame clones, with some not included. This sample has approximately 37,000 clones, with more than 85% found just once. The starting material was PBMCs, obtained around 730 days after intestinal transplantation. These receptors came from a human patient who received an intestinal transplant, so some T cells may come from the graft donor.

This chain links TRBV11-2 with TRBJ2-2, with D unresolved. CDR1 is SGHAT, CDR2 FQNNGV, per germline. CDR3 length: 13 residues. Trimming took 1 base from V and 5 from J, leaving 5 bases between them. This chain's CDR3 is CASSLGPTGELFF. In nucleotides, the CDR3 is TGTGCCAGCAGCTTAGGTCCGACCGGGGAGCTGTTTTTT.

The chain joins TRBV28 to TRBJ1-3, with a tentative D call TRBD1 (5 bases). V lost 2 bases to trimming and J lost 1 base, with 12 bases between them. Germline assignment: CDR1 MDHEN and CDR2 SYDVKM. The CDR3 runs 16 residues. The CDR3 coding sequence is TGTGCCAGCAGTTTAACCCTAGGGGCGTCTGGAAACACCATATATTTT. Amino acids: CASSLTLGASGNTIYF.

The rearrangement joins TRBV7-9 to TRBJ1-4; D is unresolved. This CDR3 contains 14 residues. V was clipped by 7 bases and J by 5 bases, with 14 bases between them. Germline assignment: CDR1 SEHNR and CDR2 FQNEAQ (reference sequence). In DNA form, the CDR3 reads TGTGCCAGCAAGCGTGAGAGTCCGAATGAAAAACTGTTTTTT. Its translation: CASKRESPNEKLFF.

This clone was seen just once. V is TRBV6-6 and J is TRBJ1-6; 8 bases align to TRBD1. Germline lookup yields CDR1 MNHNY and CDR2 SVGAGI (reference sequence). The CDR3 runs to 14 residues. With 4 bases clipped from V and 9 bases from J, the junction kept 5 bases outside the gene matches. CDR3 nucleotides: TGTGCCAGCAGTTCGGAACAGGGGGTTTCACCCCTCCACTTT. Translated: CASSSEQGVSPLHF.

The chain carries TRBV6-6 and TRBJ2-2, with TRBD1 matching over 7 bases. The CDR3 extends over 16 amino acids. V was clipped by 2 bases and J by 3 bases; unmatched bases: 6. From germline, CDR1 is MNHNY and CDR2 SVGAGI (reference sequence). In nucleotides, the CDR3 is TGTGCCAGCAGTTACCGAGACAGGGACGACACCGGGGAGCTGTTTTTT. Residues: CASSYRDRDDTGELFF.

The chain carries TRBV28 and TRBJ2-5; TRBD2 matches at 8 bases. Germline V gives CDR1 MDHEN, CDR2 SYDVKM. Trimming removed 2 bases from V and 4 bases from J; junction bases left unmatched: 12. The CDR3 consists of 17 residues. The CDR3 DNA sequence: TGTGCCAGCAGTTTACTGGGACTAGTGGCAAGGGGAGAGACCCAGTACTTC. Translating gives CASSLLGLVARGETQYF.

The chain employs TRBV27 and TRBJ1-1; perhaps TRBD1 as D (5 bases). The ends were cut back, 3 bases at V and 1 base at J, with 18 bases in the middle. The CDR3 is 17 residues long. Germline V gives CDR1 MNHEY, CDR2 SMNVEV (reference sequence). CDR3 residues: CASSFQGDGGSNTEAFF. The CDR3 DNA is TGTGCCAGCAGTTTCCAAGGGGACGGAGGCTCGAACACTGAAGCTTTCTTT.

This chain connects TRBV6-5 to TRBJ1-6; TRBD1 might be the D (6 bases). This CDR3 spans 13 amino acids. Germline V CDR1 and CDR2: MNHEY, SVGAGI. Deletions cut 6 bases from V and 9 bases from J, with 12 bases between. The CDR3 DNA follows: TGTGCCAGCAGGTTACAGGGAATTTCACCCCTCCACTTT. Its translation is CASRLQGISPLHF.

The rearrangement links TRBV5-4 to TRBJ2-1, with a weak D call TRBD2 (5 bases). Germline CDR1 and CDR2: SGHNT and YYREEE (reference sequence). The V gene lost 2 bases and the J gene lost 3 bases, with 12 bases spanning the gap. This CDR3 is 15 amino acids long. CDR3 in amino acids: CASSLDTRLYNEQFF. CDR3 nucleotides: TGTGCCAGCAGCTTAGATACTAGACTCTACAATGAGCAGTTCTTC.

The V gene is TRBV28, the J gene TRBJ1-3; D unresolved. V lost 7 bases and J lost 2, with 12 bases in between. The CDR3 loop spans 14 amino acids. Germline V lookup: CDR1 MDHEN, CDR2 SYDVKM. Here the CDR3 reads CASTEGSPGNTIYF. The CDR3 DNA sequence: TGTGCCAGCACCGAAGGAAGCCCTGGAAACACCATATATTTT.

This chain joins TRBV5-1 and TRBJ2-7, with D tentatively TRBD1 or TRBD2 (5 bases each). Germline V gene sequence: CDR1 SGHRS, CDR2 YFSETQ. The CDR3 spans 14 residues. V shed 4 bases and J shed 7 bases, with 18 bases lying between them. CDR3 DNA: TGCGCCAGCAGCCGGGGCGAATCCTTGAGAGAGCAGTACTTC. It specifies CASSRGESLREQYF.

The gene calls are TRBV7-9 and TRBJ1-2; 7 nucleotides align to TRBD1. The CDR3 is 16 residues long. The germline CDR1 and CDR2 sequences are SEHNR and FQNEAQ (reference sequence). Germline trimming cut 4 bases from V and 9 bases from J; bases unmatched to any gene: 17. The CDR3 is CASSSPDRSRRYSYTF. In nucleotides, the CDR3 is TGTGCCAGCAGCTCCCCGGACAGGTCCAGGCGGTATAGCTACACCTTC. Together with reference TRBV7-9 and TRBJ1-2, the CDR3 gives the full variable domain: DTGVSQNPRHKITKRGQNVTFRCDPISEHNRLYWYRQTLGQGPEFLTYFQNEAQLEKSRLLSDRFSAERPKGSFSTLEIQRTEQGDSAMYLCASSSPDRSRRYSYTFGSGTRLTVV.

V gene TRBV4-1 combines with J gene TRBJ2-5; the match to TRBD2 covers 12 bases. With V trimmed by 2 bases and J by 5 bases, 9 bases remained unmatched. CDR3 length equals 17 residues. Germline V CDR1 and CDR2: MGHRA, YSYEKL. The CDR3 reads CASSQPGTSGSLETQYF. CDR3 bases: TGCGCCAGCAGCCAACCCGGGACTAGCGGGTCGTTGGAGACCCAGTACTTC.

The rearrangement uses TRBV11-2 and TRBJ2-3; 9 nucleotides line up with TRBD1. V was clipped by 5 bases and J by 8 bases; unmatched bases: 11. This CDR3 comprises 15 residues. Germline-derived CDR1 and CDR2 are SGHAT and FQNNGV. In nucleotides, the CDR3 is TGTGCCAGCAGCGCCTCACGGGGACAGGGAACTACGCAGTATTTT. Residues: CASSASRGQGTTQYF.

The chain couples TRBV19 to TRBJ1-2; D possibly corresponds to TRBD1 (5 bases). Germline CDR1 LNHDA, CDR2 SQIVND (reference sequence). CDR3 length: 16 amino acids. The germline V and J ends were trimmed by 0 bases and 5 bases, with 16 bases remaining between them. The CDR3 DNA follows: TGTGCCAGTAGTATAGATTTGGGGCCACAGCTTTATGGCTACACCTTC. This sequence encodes CASSIDLGPQLYGYTF.

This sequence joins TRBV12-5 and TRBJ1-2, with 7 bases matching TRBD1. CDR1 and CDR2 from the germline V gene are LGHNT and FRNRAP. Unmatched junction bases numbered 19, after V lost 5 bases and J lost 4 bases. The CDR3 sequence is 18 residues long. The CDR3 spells CASGLGSGGTGEAYGYTF. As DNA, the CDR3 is TGTGCTAGTGGTCTGGGGTCTGGAGGAACAGGGGAGGCCTATGGCTACACCTTC.

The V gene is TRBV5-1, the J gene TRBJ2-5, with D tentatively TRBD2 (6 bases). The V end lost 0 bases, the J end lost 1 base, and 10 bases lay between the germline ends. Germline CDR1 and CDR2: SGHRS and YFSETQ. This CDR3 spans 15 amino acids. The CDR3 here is CASSLVTGGQETQYF. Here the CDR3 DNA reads TGCGCCAGCAGCTTGGTAACCGGGGGCCAAGAGACCCAGTACTTC.

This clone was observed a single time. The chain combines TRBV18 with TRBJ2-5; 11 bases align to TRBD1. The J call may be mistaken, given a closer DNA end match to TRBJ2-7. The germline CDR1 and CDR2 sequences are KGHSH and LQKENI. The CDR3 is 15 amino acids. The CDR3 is CASSRDRGVTYEQYF. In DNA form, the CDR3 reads TGTGCCAGCTCACGGGACAGGGGGGTTACCTACGAGCAGTACTTC.

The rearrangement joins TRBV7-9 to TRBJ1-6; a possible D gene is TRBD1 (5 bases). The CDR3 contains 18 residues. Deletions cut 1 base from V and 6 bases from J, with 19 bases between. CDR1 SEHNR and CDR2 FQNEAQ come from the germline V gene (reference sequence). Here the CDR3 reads CASSLGRKTGRRNSPLHF. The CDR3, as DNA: TGTGCCAGCAGCTTAGGCCGTAAGACGGGACGCCGTAATTCACCCCTCCACTTT. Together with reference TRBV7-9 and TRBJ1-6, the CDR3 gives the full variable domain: DTGVSQNPRHKITKRGQNVTFRCDPISEHNRLYWYRQTLGQGPEFLTYFQNEAQLEKSRLLSDRFSAERPKGSFSTLEIQRTEQGDSAMYLCASSLGRKTGRRNSPLHFGNGTRLTVT.

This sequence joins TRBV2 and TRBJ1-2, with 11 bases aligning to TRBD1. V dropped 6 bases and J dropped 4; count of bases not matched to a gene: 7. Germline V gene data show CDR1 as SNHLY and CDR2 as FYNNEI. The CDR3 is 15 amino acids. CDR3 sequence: CASSGQGASSYGYTF. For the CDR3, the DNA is TGTGCCAGCAGCGGACAGGGGGCCTCGAGCTATGGCTACACCTTC.

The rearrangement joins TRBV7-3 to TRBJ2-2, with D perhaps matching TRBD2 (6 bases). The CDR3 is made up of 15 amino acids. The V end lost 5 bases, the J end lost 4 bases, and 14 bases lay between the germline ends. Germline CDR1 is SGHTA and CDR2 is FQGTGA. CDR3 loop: CASSPSTSRTGELFF. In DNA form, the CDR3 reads TGTGCCAGCAGCCCATCGACTAGTCGCACCGGGGAGCTGTTTTTT.

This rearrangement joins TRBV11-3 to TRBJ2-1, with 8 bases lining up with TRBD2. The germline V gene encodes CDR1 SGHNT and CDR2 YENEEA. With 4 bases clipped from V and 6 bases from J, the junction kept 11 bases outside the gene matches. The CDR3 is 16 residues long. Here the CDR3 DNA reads TGTGCCAGCAGCTCCCCGACGGGGGGGACTACCAATGAGCAGTTCTTC. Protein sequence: CASSSPTGGTTNEQFF.

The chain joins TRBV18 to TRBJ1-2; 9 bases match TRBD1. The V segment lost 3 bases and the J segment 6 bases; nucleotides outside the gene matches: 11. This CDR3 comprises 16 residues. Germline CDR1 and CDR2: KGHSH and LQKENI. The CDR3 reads CASSPDRGAIGHGYTF. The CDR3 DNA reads TGTGCCAGCTCACCGGACAGGGGAGCCATCGGGCATGGCTACACCTTC.

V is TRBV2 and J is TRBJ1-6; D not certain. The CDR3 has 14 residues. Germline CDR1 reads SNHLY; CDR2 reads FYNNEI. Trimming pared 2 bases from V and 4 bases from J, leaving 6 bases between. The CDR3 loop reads CASSERLYNSPLHF. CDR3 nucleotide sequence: TGTGCCAGCAGTGAAAGACTTTATAATTCACCCCTCCACTTT.

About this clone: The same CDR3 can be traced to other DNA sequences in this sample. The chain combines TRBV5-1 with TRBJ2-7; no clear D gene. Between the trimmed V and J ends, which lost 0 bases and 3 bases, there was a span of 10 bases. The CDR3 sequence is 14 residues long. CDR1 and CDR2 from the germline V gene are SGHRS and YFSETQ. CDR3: CASSLEARDYEQYF. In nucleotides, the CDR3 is TGCGCCAGCAGCTTGGAGGCGAGAGACTACGAGCAGTACTTC.

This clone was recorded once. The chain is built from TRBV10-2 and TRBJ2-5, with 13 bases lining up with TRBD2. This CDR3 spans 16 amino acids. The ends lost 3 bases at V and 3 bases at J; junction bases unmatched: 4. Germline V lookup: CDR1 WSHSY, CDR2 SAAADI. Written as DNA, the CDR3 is TGCGCCAGCAGTGACCCCGGGACTAGCGGGAAAGAGACCCAGTACTTC. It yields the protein CASSDPGTSGKETQYF.

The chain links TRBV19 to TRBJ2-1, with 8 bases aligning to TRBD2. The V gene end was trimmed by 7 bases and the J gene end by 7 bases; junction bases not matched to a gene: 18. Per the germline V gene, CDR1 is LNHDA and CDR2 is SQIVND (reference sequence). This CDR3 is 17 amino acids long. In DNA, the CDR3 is TGTGCCAGTACCTCAGGGCCAGCGGGAGCCCTTCGGAATGAGCAGTTCTTC. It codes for CASTSGPAGALRNEQFF.

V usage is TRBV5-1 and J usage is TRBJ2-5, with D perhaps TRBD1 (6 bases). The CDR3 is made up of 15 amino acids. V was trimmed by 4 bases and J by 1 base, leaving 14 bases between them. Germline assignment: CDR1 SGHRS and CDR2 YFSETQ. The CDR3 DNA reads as TGCGCCAGCAGCGTACTCGCGGACAGCCAAGAGACCCAGTACTTC. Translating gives CASSVLADSQETQYF.

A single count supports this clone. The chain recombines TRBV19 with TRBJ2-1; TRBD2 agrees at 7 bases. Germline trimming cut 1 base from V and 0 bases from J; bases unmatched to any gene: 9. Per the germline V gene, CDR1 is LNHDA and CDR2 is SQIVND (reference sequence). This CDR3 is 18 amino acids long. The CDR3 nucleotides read TGTGCCAGTAGTATAGGGGAGGGCCGCTTGAGCTCCTACAATGAGCAGTTCTTC. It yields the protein CASSIGEGRLSSYNEQFF. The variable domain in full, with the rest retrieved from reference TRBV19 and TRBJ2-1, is DGGITQSPKYLFRKEGQNVTLSCEQNLNHDAMYWYRQDPGQGLRLIYYSQIVNDFQKGDIAEGYSVSREKKESFPLTVTSAQKNPTAFYLCASSIGEGRLSSYNEQFFGPGTRLTVL.

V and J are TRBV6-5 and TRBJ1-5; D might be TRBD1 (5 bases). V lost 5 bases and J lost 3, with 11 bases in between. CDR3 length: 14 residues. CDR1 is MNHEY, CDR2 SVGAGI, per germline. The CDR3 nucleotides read TGTGCCAGCAGTCACAGGCCTGACAATCAGCCCCAGCATTTT. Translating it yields CASSHRPDNQPQHF.